The following is a T cell receptor (beta chain) sequence with its context. Its antigen is undetermined. A single base separates this from a much larger clone, so it may be a read error. Using a J-beta primer mix together with a sample-barcoded 5' primer, a second PCR was run for about 7 to 12 cycles. Each CDR3 protein gets one entry after TCRdb re-called the 5' RACE reads with MiXCR. The table records just under 900,000 distinct CDR3 sequences, about 30% of them present only once. The data are from a study of blood T cells in healthy people across ages. CDR3 length: 15 residues. The germline V gene has CDR1 SGHTA and CDR2 FQGNSA. The ends were cut back, 5 bases at V and 10 bases at J, with 24 bases in the middle. The study, taken as a whole, reports: CMV infection status of these donors was not known.

The sequenced material came from blood. The chain is built from TRBV7-2 and TRBJ2-7, with D tentatively TRBD1 (5 bases). The sequence was obtained from a woman of 80 years or more in good health. The CDR3 reads CASSQRIGTEDTQYF. The DNA of the CDR3 is TGTGCCAGCAGCCAAAGGATCGGAACAGAGGACACCCAGTACTTC.